This TCR beta chain came from a study of kidney transplant recipient with SARS-CoV-2 infection (dated by TCRdb to about 2021). In regard to this clonotype: Its antigen has not been determined. It may be a read error: a sequence one base away is much more abundant.

TCRdb records Illumina MiSeq as the sequencer. The peripheral T cell repertoire was profiled for human TCRbeta genes. Per the authors' processing: To account for variability over time, differences in clonotype abundance were tested using beta-binomial modelling. Expanded clonotypes were screened against the ImmuneCODE reference database of SARS-CoV-2-associated TCRs and were mapped to viral genome regions. Additional repertoire analyses were carried out for TRBV gene usage, CDR3 length, CDR3 amino acid overlap between time points, clonotype abundance distributions and Jaccard similarity. Clones were called with MiXCR by TCRdb after fastp trimmed the public reads at Q25, and only in-frame beta chains were retained. Each entry merges the rows of one CDR3 protein and shows their most common DNA and genes. TCRdb's processing, not the authors' own work, is the source of the V and J calls. Within this sample are 200,000 to 300,000 distinct CDR3 sequences, with around 30% of them counted one time only. The ten largest clones take up roughly 7% of the sample.

CDR3 length: 17 amino acids, cysteine to phenylalanine. CDR3 DNA only is kept here, 51 bases in frame from base 1. CDR1 MNHEY and CDR2 SVGEGT were looked up in the germline V gene. Cut back by 5 bases and 4 bases, the V and J ends lie 23 bases apart. What this sample's time point label stands for: pre-pandemic baseline sample and day 111 after first positive SARS-CoV-2 test. The chain is encoded by TRBV6-2 or TRBV6-3 joined to TRBJ1-2; perhaps TRBD1 is the D gene, with 5 bases matching. The source was a blood sample, collected at baseline and between days 110 and 120 from a kidney transplant recipient. This sequence originates from a male patient younger than 45 who had COVID-19 and was a kidney transplant recipient. After a transplant, some T cells may have been passed on by the graft donor. The CDR3 corresponds to CASSRQTCIGETYGYTF. The sequenced DNA: TGTGCCAGCAGTAGACAGACCTGCATCGGAGAGACCTATGGCTACACCTTC.